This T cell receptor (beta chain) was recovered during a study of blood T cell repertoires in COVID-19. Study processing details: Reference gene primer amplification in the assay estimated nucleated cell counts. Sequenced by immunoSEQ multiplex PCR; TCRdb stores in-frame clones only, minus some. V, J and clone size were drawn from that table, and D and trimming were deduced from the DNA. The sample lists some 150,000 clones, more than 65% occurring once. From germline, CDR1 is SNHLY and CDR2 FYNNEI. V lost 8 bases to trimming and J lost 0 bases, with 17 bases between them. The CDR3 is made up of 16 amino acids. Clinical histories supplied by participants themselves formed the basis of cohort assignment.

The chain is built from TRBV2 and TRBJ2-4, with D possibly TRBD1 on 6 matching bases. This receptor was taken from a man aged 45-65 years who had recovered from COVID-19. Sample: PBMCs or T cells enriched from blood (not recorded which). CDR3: CASRTEPNVAKNIQYF. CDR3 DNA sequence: TGTGCCAGCCGGACAGAACCTAACGTAGCCAAAAACATTCAGTACTTC.